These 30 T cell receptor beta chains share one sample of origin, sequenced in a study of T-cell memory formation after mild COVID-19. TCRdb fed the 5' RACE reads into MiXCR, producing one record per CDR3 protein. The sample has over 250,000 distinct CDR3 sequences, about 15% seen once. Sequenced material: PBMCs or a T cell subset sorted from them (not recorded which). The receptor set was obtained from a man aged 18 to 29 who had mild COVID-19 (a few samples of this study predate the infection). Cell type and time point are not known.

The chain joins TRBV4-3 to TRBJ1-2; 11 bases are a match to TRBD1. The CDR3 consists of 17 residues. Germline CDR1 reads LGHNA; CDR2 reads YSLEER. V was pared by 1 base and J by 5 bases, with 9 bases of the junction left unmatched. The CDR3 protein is CASSQGTGGEGLYGYTF. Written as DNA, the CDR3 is TGCGCCAGCAGCCAAGGGACAGGGGGCGAAGGGCTTTATGGCTACACCTTC.

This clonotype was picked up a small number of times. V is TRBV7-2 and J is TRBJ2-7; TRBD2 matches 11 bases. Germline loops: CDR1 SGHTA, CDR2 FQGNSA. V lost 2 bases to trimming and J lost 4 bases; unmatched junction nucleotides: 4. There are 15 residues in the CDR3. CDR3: CASSLLAGGPYEQYF. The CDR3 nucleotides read TGTGCCAGCAGCTTACTAGCGGGGGGACCTTACGAGCAGTACTTC.

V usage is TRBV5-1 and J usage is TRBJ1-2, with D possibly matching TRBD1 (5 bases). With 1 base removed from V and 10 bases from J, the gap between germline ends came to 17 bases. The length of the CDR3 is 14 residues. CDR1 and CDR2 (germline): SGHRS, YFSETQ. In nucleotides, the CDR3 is TGCGCCAGCAGCTTGCGTGTGGGGAGAGGGGACTACACCTTC. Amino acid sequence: CASSLRVGRGDYTF.

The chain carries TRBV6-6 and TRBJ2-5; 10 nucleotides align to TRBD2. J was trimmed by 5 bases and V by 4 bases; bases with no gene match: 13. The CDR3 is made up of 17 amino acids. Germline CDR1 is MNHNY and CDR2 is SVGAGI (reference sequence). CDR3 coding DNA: TGTGCCAGCAGTTGGGGTAGAGCGGGGGGGGCACGGGAGACCCAGTACTTC. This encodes CASSWGRAGGARETQYF.

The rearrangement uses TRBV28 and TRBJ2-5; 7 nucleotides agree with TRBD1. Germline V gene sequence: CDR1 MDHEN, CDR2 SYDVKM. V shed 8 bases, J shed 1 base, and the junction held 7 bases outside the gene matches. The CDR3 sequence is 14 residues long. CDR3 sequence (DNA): TGTGCCAGCGGACAGGTTCCACCCCAAGAGACCCAGTACTTC. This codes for CASGQVPPQETQYF. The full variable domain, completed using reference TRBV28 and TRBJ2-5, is DVKVTQSSRYLVKRTGEKVFLECVQDMDHENMFWYRQDPGLGLRLIYFSYDVKMKEKGDIPEGYSVSREKKERFSLILESASTNQTSMYLCASGQVPPQETQYFGPGTRLLVL.

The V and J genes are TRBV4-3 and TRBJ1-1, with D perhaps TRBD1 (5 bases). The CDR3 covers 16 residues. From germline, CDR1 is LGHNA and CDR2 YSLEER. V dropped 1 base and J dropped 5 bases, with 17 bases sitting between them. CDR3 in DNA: TGCGCCAGCAGCCAAGGCCCGGTCAGGGAAGATACTGAAGCTTTCTTT. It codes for CASSQGPVREDTEAFF.

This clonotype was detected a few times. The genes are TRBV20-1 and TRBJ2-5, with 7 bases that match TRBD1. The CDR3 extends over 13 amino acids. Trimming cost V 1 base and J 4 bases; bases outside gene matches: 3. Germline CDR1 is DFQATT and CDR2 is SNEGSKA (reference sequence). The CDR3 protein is CSARGTGIETQYF. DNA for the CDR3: TGCAGTGCTAGAGGGACAGGAATAGAGACCCAGTACTTC.

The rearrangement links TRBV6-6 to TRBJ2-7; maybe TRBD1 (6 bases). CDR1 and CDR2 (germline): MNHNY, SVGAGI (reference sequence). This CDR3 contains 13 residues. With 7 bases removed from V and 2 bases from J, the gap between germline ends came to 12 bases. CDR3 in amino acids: CASTGQSTYEQYV. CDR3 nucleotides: TGTGCCAGCACCGGACAGTCTACCTACGAGCAGTACGTC.

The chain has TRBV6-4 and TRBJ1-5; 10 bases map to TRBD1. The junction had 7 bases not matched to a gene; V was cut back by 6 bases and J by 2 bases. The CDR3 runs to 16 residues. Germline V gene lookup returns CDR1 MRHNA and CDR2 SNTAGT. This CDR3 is CASREGQGMGNQPQHF. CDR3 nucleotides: TGTGCCAGCAGGGAGGGACAGGGGATGGGCAATCAGCCCCAGCATTTT.

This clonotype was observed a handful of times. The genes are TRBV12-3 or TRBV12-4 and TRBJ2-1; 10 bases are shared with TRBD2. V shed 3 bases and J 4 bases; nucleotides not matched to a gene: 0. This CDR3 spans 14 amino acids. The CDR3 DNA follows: TGTGCCAGCAGTTTTAGCGGGGGGTACAATGAGCAGTTCTTC. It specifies CASSFSGGYNEQFF.

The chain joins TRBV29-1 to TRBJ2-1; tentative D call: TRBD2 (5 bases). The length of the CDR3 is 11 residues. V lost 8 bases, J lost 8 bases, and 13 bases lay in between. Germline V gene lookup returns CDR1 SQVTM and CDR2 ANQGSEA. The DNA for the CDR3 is TGCAGCCCTACTCGGGGATATGAGCAGTTCTTC. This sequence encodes CSPTRGYEQFF.

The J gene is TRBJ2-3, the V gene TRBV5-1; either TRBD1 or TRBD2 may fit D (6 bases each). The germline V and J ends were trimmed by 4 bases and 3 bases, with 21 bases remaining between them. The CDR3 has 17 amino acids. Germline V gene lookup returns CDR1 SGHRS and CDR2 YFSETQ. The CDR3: CASSVLGGSRSTDTQYF. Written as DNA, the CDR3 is TGCGCCAGCAGCGTCTTGGGGGGCTCTCGAAGTACAGATACGCAGTATTTT.

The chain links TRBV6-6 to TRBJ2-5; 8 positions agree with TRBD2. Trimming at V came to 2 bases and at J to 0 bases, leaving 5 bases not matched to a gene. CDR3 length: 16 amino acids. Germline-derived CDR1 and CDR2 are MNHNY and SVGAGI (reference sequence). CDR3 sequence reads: CASSYDRGGNQETQYF. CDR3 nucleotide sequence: TGTGCCAGCAGTTACGATCGGGGGGGAAACCAAGAGACCCAGTACTTC.

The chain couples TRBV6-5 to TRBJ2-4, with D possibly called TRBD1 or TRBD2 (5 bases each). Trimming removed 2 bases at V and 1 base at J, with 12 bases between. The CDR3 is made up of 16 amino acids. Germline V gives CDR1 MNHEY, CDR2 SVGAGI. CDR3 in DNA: TGTGCCAGCAGTTACACCAGTGGGACGGCCAAAAACATTCAGTACTTC. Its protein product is CASSYTSGTAKNIQYF.

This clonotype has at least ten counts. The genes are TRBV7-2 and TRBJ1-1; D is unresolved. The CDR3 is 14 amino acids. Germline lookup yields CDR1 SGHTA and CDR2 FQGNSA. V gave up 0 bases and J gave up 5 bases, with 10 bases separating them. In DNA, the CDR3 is TGTGCCAGCAGCTTAGCGGCGGGTAGGACTGAAGCTTTCTTT. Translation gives CASSLAAGRTEAFF.

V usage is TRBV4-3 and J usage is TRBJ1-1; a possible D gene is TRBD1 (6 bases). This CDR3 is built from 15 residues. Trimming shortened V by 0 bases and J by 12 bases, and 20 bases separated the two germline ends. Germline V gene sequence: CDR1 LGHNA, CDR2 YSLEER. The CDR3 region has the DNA TGCGCCAGCAGCCAAGATATGGGCACAGGGCGTATTTCTTTCTTT. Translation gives CASSQDMGTGRISFF.

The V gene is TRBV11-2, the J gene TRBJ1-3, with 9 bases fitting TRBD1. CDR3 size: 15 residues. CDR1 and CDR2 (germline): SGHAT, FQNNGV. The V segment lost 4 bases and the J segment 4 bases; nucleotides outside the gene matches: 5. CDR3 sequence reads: CASSSGTGWGNTIYF. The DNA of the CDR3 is TGTGCCAGCAGCTCCGGGACAGGGTGGGGAAACACCATATATTTT.

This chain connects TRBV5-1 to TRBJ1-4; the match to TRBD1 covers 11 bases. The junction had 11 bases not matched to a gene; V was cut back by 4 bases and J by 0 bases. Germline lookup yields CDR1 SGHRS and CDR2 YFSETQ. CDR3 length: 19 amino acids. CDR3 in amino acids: CASSLAPGQGVTTNEKLFF. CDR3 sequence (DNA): TGCGCCAGCAGCCTCGCCCCGGGACAGGGGGTTACAACTAATGAAAAACTGTTTTTT.

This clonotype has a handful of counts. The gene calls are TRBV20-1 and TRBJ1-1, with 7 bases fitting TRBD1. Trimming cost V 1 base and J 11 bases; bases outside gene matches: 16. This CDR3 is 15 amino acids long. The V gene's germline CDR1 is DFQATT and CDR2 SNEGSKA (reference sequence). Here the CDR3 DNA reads TGCAGTGCTAGAGCCGTTGCCGACAGGGTATCAGGGGCTTTCTTT. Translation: CSARAVADRVSGAFF.

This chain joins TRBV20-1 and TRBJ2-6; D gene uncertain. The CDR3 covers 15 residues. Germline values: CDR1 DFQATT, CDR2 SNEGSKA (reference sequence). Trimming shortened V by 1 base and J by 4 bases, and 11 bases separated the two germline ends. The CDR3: CSARAIDIGANVLTF. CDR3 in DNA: TGCAGTGCTAGAGCAATAGACATAGGGGCCAACGTCCTGACTTTC.

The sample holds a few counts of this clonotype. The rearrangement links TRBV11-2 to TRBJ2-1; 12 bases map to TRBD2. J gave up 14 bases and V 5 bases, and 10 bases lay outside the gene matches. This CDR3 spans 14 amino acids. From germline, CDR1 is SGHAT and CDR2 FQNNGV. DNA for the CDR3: TGTGCCAGCAGCGACACCACTTCTAGCGGGGGGGAGTTCTTC. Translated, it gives CASSDTTSSGGEFF.

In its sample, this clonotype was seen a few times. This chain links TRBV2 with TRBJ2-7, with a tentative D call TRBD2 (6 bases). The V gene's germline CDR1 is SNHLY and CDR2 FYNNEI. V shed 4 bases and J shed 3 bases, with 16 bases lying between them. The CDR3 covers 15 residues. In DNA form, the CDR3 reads TGTGCCAGCAGTGTGGCGGCTTACGGGAGCTACGAGCAGTACTTC. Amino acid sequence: CASSVAAYGSYEQYF.

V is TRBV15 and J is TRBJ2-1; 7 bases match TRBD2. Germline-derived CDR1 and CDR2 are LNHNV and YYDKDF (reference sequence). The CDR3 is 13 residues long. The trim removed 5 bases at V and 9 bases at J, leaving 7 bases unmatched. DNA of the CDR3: TGTGCCACCAGCCTGCGGGAGCGGGGTGAGCAGTTCTTC. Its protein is CATSLRERGEQFF.

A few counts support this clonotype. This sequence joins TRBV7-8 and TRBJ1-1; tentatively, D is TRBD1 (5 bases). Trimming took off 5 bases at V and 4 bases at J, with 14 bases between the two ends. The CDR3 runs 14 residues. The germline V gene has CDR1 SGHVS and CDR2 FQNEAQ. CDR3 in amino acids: CASSPRGGSTEAFF. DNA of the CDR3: TGTGCCAGCAGCCCGCGGGGGGGGAGCACTGAAGCTTTCTTT.

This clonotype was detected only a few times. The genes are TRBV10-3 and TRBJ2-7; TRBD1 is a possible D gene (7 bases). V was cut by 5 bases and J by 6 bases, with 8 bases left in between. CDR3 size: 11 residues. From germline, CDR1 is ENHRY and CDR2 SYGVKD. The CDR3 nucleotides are TGTGCCATCAGTCAGGGGGGCGAGCAGTACTTC. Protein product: CAISQGGEQYF.

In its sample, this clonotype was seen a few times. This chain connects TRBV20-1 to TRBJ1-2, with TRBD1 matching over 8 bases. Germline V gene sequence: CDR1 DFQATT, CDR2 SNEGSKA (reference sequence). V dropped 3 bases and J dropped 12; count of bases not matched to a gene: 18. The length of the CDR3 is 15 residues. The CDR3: CSARVRWQGAAENTF. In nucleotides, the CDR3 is TGCAGTGCTAGGGTTCGGTGGCAGGGGGCTGCTGAGAACACCTTC.

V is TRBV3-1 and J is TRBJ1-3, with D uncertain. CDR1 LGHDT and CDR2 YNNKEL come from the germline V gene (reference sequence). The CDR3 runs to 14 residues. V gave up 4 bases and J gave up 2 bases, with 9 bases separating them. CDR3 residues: CASSLPPPGNTIYF. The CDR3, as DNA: TGTGCCAGCAGCCTCCCCCCCCCTGGAAACACCATATATTTT.

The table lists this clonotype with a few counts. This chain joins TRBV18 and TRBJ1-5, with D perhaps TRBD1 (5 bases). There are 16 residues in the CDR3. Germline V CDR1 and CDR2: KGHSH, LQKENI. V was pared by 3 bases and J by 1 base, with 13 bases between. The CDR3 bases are TGTGCCAGCTCACCTCTTTCCAGGGACAGCAATCAGCCCCAGCATTTT. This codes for CASSPLSRDSNQPQHF. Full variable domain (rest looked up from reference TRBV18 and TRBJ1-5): NAGVMQNPRHLVRRRGQEARLRCSPMKGHSHVYWYRQLPEEGLKFMVYLQKENIIDESGMPKERFSAEFPKEGPSILRIQQVVRGDSAAYFCASSPLSRDSNQPQHFGDGTRLSIL.

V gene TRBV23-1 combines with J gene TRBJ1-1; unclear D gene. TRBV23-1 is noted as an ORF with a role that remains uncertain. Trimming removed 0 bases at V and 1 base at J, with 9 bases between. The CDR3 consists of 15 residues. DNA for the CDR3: TGCGCCAGCAGTCAATCGGAACCCGGGAACACTGAAGCTTTCTTT. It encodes CASSQSEPGNTEAFF.

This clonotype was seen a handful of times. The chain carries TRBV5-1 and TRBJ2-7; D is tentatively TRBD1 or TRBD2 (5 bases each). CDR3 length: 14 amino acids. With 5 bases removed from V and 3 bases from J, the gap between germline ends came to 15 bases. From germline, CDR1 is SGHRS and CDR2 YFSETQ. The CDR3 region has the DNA TGCGCCAGCAGTCCCCCGGGACCGAGCTACGAGCAGTACTTC. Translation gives CASSPPGPSYEQYF.